These 19 T cell receptor beta chains came from one sample sequenced in a study of blood T cell repertoires in COVID-19. Profiling relied on immunoSEQ multiplex PCR, and the TCRdb table lists in-frame clones only, not all of them. In the table there are a few hundred thousand clones, approximately 89% of which are singletons. Sequencing was done on a sample of peripheral blood. These receptors came from a woman between 25 and 40 years old with COVID-19, enrolled during active disease.

The V call is TRBV21-1, the J call TRBJ1-1; TRBD1, as called in the table, went unchecked against the DNA. TRBV21-1 is a pseudogene. There are 15 residues in the CDR3. The CDR3 DNA reads TGTGCCAGCAGCAAGGGACAGGTCTCCCCAAGGGAAGCTTTCTTT. Translation gives CASSKGQVSPREAFF.

There are a few counts of this clone. The chain combines TRBV11-2 with TRBJ1-2; TRBD1 is a possible D gene (6 bases). The CDR3 is 15 amino acids. The V end lost 5 bases, the J end lost 6 bases, and 19 bases lay between the germline ends. Germline V gene data show CDR1 as SGHAT and CDR2 as FQNNGV. CDR3 bases: TGTGCCAGCAGCCCCCAGGGGATACGGCTAGATGGCTACACCTTC. Translation gives CASSPQGIRLDGYTF.

The chain couples TRBV19 to TRBJ1-1; no reliable D call. The CDR3 consists of 15 residues. Between the trimmed V and J ends, which lost 0 bases and 0 bases, there was a span of 8 bases. Germline CDR1 and CDR2: LNHDA and SQIVND (reference sequence). The CDR3 nucleotides are TGTGCCAGTAGTATAGATGGAGCGGTGAACACTGAAGCTTTCTTT. Protein: CASSIDGAVNTEAFF.

This rearrangement joins TRBV27 to TRBJ2-7, with 7 nucleotides matching TRBD1. Germline CDR1 reads MNHEY; CDR2 reads SMNVEV (reference sequence). The CDR3 spans 14 residues. The V segment lost 4 bases and the J segment 1 base; nucleotides outside the gene matches: 4. The CDR3 is CASSYGDSSYEQYF. The DNA for the CDR3 is TGTGCCAGCAGTTACGGGGACAGTTCCTACGAGCAGTACTTC.

About this clone itself: Within the sample, other DNA sequences also encode this same CDR3. The rearrangement links TRBV7-2 to TRBJ1-2; D uncertain. Germline CDR1 reads SGHTA; CDR2 reads FQGNSA. The germline V and J ends were trimmed by 1 base and 5 bases, with 5 bases remaining between them. This CDR3 is 12 amino acids long. For the CDR3, the DNA is TGTGCCAGCAGCTTAGGAGCTTATGGCTACACCTTC. It codes for CASSLGAYGYTF.

The chain combines TRBV18 with TRBJ2-1; D is perhaps TRBD1 (5 bases). The CDR3 consists of 13 residues. Trimming took off 8 bases at V and 7 bases at J, with 15 bases between the two ends. Germline assignment: CDR1 KGHSH and CDR2 LQKENI. This CDR3 reads CASADIGDNEQFF. The CDR3 DNA reads as TGTGCCAGCGCGGACATTGGGGATAATGAGCAGTTCTTC.

This rearrangement joins TRBV19 to TRBJ2-7; TRBD1 aligns across 7 bases. The CDR3 length is 13 residues. J was trimmed by 8 bases and V by 6 bases; bases with no gene match: 10. Per the germline V gene, CDR1 is LNHDA and CDR2 is SQIVND (reference sequence). CDR3 sequence: CASSTGRQGQQYF. In DNA, the CDR3 is TGTGCCAGTAGCACAGGAAGACAGGGCCAGCAGTACTTC.

The chain combines TRBV21-1 with TRBJ1-3; TRBD1 is the table's D call, not checked against the DNA. TRBV21-1 is assigned pseudogene status. The CDR3 is made up of 16 amino acids. The CDR3 sequence: CASSRLDRASGNTIYF. For the CDR3, the DNA is TGTGCCAGCAGCAGGCTGGACAGGGCGTCTGGAAACACCATATATTTT.

The V call is TRBV7-9, the J call TRBJ2-7; D not certain. V lost 0 bases and J lost 4, with 10 bases in between. Germline V gives CDR1 SEHNR, CDR2 FQNEAQ (reference sequence). This CDR3 has 14 residues. CDR3 DNA: TGTGCCAGCAGCTTAGCGCAACACAATTACGAGCAGTACTTC. Translation: CASSLAQHNYEQYF.

The chain employs TRBV11-2 and TRBJ2-2; 8 nucleotides line up with TRBD1. The germline CDR1 and CDR2 sequences are SGHAT and FQNNGV. The CDR3 spans 14 residues. V lost 5 bases and J lost 5; bases outside the gene matches: 4. The CDR3 DNA reads as TGTGCCAGCAGCGTGACAGGGGATACCGGGGAGCTGTTTTTT. Amino acids: CASSVTGDTGELFF.

V usage is TRBV27 and J usage is TRBJ1-2, with D perhaps matching TRBD1 (5 bases). V lost 4 bases and J 5 bases, leaving 8 bases between the germline ends. Germline CDR1 reads MNHEY; CDR2 reads SMNVEV (reference sequence). This CDR3 has 12 amino acids. CDR3 in DNA: TGTGCCAGCAGTTCCCAGGGATATGGCTACACCTTC. Its translation: CASSSQGYGYTF.

The V and J genes are TRBV3-1 (or the pseudogene TRBV3-2) and TRBJ1-2, with D possibly matching TRBD1 (6 bases). V lost 0 bases and J lost 8, with 13 bases in between. CDR3 length: 14 amino acids. Germline V gene data show CDR1 as LGHDT and CDR2 as YNNKEL (reference sequence). The CDR3 loop is CASSQDGGGWGYTF. CDR3 nucleotides: TGTGCCAGCAGCCAAGATGGTGGGGGCTGGGGCTACACCTTC.

This chain joins TRBV6-1 and TRBJ1-1; D might be TRBD1 (6 bases). The ends were cut back, 4 bases at V and 3 bases at J, with 21 bases in the middle. Germline-derived CDR1 and CDR2 are MNHNS and SASEGT. This CDR3 region has 17 residues. CDR3 protein: CASSAAWGGGTDTEAFF. CDR3 sequence (DNA): TGTGCCAGCAGTGCCGCGTGGGGGGGCGGTACGGACACTGAAGCTTTCTTT.

This clone was recorded only once. The rearrangement uses TRBV5-1 and TRBJ1-1; 8 positions agree with TRBD1. Germline V gene sequence: CDR1 SGHRS, CDR2 YFSETQ. Unmatched junction bases numbered 5, after V lost 4 bases and J lost 3 bases. This CDR3 comprises 14 residues. CDR3 coding DNA: TGCGCCAGCAGCCCGGGACAGGCCTACACTGAAGCTTTCTTT. This sequence encodes CASSPGQAYTEAFF.

This chain joins TRBV2 and TRBJ2-7; TRBD1 might be the D (5 bases). V lost 6 bases and J lost 3, with 9 bases in between. Germline CDR1 is SNHLY and CDR2 is FYNNEI. The CDR3 sequence is 12 residues long. Here the CDR3 reads CASRQENYEQYF. CDR3 nucleotides: TGTGCCAGCAGACAGGAAAACTACGAGCAGTACTTC.

The chain carries TRBV6-5 and TRBJ2-7; perhaps TRBD1 as D (6 bases). The V gene's germline CDR1 is MNHEY and CDR2 SVGAGI. The CDR3 is 13 amino acids. Trimming took off 6 bases at V and 3 bases at J, with 12 bases between the two ends. The CDR3: CASSKGTNYEQYF. CDR3 DNA: TGTGCCAGCAGCAAGGGGACAAACTACGAGCAGTACTTC.

The chain recombines TRBV15 with TRBJ1-1; D uncertain. V was trimmed by 0 bases and J by 1 base, leaving 9 bases between them. This CDR3 comprises 15 residues. Germline assignment: CDR1 LNHNV and CDR2 YYDKDF (reference sequence). The CDR3 bases are TGTGCCACCAGCAGAGATGGGAGGGCGAACACTGAAGCTTTCTTT. This encodes CATSRDGRANTEAFF.

The chain joins TRBV6-4 to TRBJ2-5, with 7 bases identical to TRBD1. Germline V gives CDR1 MRHNA, CDR2 SNTAGT. Trimming removed 6 bases from V and 4 bases from J; junction bases left unmatched: 11. CDR3 length: 15 residues. The CDR3, as DNA: TGTGCCAGCAGCGCCGCCGGGACAGACGGAGAGACCCAGTACTTC. This gives the protein CASSAAGTDGETQYF.

The CDR3 DNA is TGCGCCAGCAGCCAAGAGGGGACAGCTGTAGAGACCCAGTACTTC. Its protein is CASSQEGTAVETQYF. The chain recombines TRBV4-3 with TRBJ2-5, with 7 bases that match TRBD1. Germline loops: CDR1 LGHNA, CDR2 YSLEER. The CDR3 sequence is 15 residues long. V was clipped by 0 bases and J by 4 bases; unmatched bases: 5.